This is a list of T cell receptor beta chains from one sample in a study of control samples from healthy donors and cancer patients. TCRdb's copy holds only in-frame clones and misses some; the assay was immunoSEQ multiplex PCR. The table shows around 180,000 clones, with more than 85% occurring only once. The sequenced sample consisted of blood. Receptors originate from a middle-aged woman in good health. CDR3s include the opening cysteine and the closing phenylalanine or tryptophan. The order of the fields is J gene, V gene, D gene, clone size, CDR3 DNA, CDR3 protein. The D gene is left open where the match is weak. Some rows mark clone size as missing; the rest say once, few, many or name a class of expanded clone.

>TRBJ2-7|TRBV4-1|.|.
TGCGCCAGCAGCCAAGAATTAAGAGGCTACGAGCAGTACTTC
CASSQELRGYEQYF
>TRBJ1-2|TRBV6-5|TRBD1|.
TGTGCCAGCAGTCCCGTACAGGGGGCACGGGGCTACACCTTC
CASSPVQGARGYTF
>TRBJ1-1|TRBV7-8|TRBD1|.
TGTGCCAGCAGCTTAAGGACAGGGAGCACTGAAGCTTTCTTT
CASSLRTGSTEAFF
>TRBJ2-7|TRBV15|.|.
TGTGCCACCAGCAGAGATTTGGAGGGGGCGACCGAGCAGTACTTC
CATSRDLEGATEQYF
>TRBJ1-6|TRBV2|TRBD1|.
TGTGCCAGCGTGGGACAGGCGCATTCACCCCTCCACTTT
CASVGQAHSPLHF
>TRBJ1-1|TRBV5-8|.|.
TGTGCCAGCAGCTCAAACAGGGAAAGGACTGAAGCTTTCTTT
CASSSNRERTEAFF
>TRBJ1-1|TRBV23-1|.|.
TGCGCCAGCAGTCAACCGCAGGGTTGCGGGAACACTGAAGCTTTCTTT
CASSQPQGCGNTEAFF
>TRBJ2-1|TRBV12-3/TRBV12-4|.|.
TGTGCCAGCAGTTTAGAGCTAGTATCAGGTTGGTTCTTC
CASSLELVSGWFF
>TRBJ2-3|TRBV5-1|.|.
TGCGCCAGCAGGGTCTTGGGAGATACGCAGTATTTT
CASRVLGDTQYF
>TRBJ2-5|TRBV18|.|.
TGTGCCAGCTCACATAGTCAGGAAGAGACCCAGTACTTC
CASSHSQEETQYF
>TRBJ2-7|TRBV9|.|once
TGTGCCAGCAGCGCCGCCTACAGGAGACCATACGAGCAGTACTTC
CASSAAYRRPYEQYF
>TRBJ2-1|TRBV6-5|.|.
TGTGCCAGCGAGAACAGGGGAGGGTCGAATGAGCAGTTCTTC
CASENRGGSNEQFF
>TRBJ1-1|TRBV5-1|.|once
TGCGCCAGCAGCTTGGCCGTGGGGGCGGGTGGGTCTGAAGCTTTCTTT
CASSLAVGAGGSEAFF
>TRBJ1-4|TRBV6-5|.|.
TGTGCCAGCATGGGCGTAGGGCAGGGTGAAAAACTGTTTTTT
CASMGVGQGEKLFF
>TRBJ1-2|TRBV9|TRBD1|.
TGTGCCAGCAGCGTAGGCGGACAGGGCTATGGCTACACCTTC
CASSVGGQGYGYTF
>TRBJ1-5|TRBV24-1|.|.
TGTGCCACCAGTGATCAGGGTCAGCCCCAGCATTTT
CATSDQGQPQHF
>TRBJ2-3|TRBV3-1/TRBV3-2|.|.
TGTGCCAGCCCCTGCTACGATACGCAGTATTTT
CASPCYDTQYF
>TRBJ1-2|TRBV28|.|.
TGTGCCAGCAGCAGCTATGGCTACACCTTC
CASSSYGYTF
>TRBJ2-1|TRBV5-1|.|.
TGCGCCAGCAGCCCACGACCGGGGACGGGGCAGTTCTTC
CASSPRPGTGQFF
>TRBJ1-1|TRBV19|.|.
TGTGCCAGTAGTCGACAGAACACTGAAGCTTTCTTT
CASSRQNTEAFF
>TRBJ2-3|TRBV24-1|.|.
TGTGCCACCAGTGACCCCAGAACAGGATCAGATACGCAGTATTTT
CATSDPRTGSDTQYF
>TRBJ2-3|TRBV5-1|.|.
TGCGCCAGCAGCTTGAACCGGGGCTTCACAGATACGCAGTATTTT
CASSLNRGFTDTQYF
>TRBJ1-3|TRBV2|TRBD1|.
TGTGCCAGCAGGCAGGGACAGTCTGGAAACACCATATATTTT
CASRQGQSGNTIYF
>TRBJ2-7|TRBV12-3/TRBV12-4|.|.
TGTGCCAGCAGTAGGGGCCTCACCTACGAGCAGTACTTC
CASSRGLTYEQYF
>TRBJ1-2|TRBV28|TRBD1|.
TGTGCCAGCAGTTTGACCGGGACAGGGGATCGCTACACCTTC
CASSLTGTGDRYTF
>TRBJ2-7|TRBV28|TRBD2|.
TGTGCCAGCACGGAACGGGGGGGTAGGGCCGAGCAGTACTTC
CASTERGGRAEQYF
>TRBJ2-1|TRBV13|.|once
TGTGCCAGCGCGGACATGGATGACAATGAGCAGTTCTTC
CASADMDDNEQFF
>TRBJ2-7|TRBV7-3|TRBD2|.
TGTGCCAGCAGCTTAGGTGATGGGGGGGTCTACGAGCAGTACTTC
CASSLGDGGVYEQYF
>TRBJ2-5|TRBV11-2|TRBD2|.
TGTGCCAGCAGCCGGCGGGGGAGCGGGGGGGCCTGGGAGACCCAGTACTTC
CASSRRGSGGAWETQYF
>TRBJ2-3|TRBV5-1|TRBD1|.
TGCGCCAGCAGCCCGGGGACAGGGGGAGGAGATACGCAGTATTTT
CASSPGTGGGDTQYF
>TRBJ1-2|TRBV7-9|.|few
TGTGCCAGCAACAACCCAGGGGGCTACACCTTC
CASNNPGGYTF
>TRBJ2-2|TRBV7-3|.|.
TGTGCCAGCAGCTTAAACGGTCCAGGGAACACCGGGGAGCTGTTTTTT
CASSLNGPGNTGELFF
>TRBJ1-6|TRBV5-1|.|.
TGCGCCAGCAGCTTGGTGGGAGTCTCGGGATCACCCCTCCACTTT
CASSLVGVSGSPLHF
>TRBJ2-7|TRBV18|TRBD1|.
TGTGCCAGCTCATCGGGACAGGGCTACGAGCAGTACTTC
CASSSGQGYEQYF
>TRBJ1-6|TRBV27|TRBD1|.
TGTGCCAGCAGTCTCGGACAGGGGGCCTCTTGGAGGCTTAATTCACCCCTCCACTTT
CASSLGQGASWRLNSPLHF
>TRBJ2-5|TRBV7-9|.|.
TGTGCCAGCAGCTACCGCCAGATACGTCAAAAGAGCTTTGAGACCCAGTACTTC
CASSYRQIRQKSFETQYF
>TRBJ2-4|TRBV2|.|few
TGTGCCAGCAACCTAGAGATAGCCAAAAACATTCAGTACTTC
CASNLEIAKNIQYF
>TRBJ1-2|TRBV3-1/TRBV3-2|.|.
TGTGCCAGCAGCCAACAATCTTTTTATGGCTACACCTTC
CASSQQSFYGYTF
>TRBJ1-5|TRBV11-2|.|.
TGTGCCAGCAGCTTAGGAGGAACTGGCAATCAGCCCCAGCATTTT
CASSLGGTGNQPQHF
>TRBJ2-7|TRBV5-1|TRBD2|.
TGCGCCAGCAGCTTGGAAGGCGGGGGAAGTTACGAGCAGTACTTC
CASSLEGGGSYEQYF
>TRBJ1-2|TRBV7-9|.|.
TGTGCCAGCAGCCCGCCGTCGGGCAGGTCGGTGGATCTTGGGGGCTACACCTTC
CASSPPSGRSVDLGGYTF
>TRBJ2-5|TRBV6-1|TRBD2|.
TGTGCCAGCAGTGAAGTATTTATGGGGGAGGGGAATGGGACCCAGTACTTC
CASSEVFMGEGNGTQYF
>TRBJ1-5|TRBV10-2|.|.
TGCGCCACCACAGGACAGAACAATCAGCCCCAGCATTTT
CATTGQNNQPQHF
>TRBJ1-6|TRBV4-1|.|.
TGCGCCAGCAGCCAGGGACCATTGAATTCACCCCTCCACTTT
CASSQGPLNSPLHF
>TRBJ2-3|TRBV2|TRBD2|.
TGTGCCGCAAGGACTAGCGGGGGCACAGATACGCAGTATTTT
CAARTSGGTDTQYF
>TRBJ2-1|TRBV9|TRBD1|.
TGTGCCAGCAGCGTAGAGGGACAGACCTCCTACAATGAGCAGTTCTTC
CASSVEGQTSYNEQFF
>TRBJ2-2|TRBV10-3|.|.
TGTGCCATCACTGGTGGCAGGGGGAACACCGGGGAGCTGTTTTTT
CAITGGRGNTGELFF
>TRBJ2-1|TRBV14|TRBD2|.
TGTGCCAGCAGCCATGGACCGGGACTAGGCTCCTACAATGAGCAGTTCTTC
CASSHGPGLGSYNEQFF
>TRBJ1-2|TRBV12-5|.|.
TGTGCTAGTGGCCCGCCTTGGTCGGGGTATGGCTACACCTTC
CASGPPWSGYGYTF
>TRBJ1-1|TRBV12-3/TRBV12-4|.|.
TGTGCCAGCAGTTTACAGAGGAACACTGAAGCTTTCTTT
CASSLQRNTEAFF
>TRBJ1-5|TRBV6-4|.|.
TGTGCCAGCAAGGGGGTATTGGGCAATCAGCCCCAGCATTTT
CASKGVLGNQPQHF
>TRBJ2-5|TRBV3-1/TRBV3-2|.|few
TGTGCCAGCAGCCATCCCACCGTGACCCAGTACTTC
CASSHPTVTQYF
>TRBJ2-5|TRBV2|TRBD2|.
TGTGCCAGCAGAGAGCGGGGGGGCTGGGAGACCCAGTACTTC
CASRERGGWETQYF
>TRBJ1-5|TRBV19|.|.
TGTGCCAGTAGTATAGGGGGTCAGCCCCAGCATTTT
CASSIGGQPQHF
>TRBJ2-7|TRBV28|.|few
TGTGCCAGCAGTTTACCGGGACTTTACGAGCAGTACTTC
CASSLPGLYEQYF
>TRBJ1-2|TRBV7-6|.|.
TGTGCCAGCAGCTTAGATGGGGGCCCACGGGGCTACACCTTC
CASSLDGGPRGYTF
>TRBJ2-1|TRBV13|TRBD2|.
TGTGCCAGCAGCCCCGAGCGGGGGCAAAACAATGAGCAGTTCTTC
CASSPERGQNNEQFF
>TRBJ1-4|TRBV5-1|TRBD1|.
TGCGCCAGCAGCCTGCGACAGGGTACTAATGAAAAACTGTTTTTT
CASSLRQGTNEKLFF